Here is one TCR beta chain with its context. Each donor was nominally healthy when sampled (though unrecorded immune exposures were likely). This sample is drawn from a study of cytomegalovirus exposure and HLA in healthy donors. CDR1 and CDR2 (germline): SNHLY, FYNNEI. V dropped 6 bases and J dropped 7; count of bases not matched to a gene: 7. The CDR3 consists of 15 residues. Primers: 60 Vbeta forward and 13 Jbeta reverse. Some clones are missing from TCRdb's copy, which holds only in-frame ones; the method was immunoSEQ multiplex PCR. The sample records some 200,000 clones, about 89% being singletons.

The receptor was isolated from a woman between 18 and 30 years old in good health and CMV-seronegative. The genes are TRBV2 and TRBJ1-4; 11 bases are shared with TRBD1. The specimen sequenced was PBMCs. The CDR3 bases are TGTGCCAGCAGGGGCCGGACAGGGGGCTTTGAAAAACTGTTTTTT. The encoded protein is CASRGRTGGFEKLFF.